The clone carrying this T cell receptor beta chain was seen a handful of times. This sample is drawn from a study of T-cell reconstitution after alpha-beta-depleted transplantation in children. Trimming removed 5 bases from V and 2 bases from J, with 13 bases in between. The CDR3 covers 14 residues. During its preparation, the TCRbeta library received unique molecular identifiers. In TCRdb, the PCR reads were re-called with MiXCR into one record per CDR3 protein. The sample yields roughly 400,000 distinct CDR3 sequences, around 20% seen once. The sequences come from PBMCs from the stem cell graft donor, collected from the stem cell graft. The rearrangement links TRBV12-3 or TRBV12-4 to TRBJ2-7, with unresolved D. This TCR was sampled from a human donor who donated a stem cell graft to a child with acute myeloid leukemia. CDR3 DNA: TGTGCCAGCAGTCCCCGGGCCCCAGCCTACGAGCAGTACTTC. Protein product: CASSPRAPAYEQYF.